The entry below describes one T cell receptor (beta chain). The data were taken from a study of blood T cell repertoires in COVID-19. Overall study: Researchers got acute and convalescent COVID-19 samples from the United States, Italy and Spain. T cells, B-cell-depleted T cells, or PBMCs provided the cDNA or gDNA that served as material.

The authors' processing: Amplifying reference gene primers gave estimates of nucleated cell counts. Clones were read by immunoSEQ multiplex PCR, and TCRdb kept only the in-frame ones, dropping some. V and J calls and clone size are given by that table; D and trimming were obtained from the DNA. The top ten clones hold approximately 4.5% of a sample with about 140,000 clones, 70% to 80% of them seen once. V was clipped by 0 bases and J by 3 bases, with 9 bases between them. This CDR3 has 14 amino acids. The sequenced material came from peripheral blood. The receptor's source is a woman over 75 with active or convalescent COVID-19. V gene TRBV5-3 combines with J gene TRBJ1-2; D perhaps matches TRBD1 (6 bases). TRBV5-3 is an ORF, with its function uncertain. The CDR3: CARSLVSGDYGYTF. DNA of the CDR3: TGTGCCAGAAGCTTGGTTTCAGGGGACTATGGCTACACCTTC.